This T cell receptor (beta chain) was identified during a study of blood T cell repertoires in COVID-19. Study information: Acute and convalescent COVID-19 specimens originated in the United States, Italy and Spain.

Measured with immunoSEQ multiplex PCR; TCRdb has only the in-frame clones, and not every one. The sample has roughly 80,000 clones; about 90% are singletons. CDR1 SGHAT and CDR2 FQNNGV come from the germline V gene. The CDR3 consists of 15 residues. V trimming: 5 bases; J trimming: 5 bases; junction bases outside the gene matches: 10. This clonotype originated in a woman aged 80 or over with acute or convalescent COVID-19. The sample consisted of peripheral blood. The chain couples TRBV11-2 to TRBJ1-1; 8 bases line up with TRBD1. The CDR3 DNA sequence: TGTGCCAGCAGCCCAGGACAGGGTAGGCAAACTGAAGCTTTCTTT. Protein product: CASSPGQGRQTEAFF.